The 6 T cell receptor beta chains reported below all come from one sample, sequenced in a study of blood T cell repertoires in COVID-19. The method was immunoSEQ multiplex PCR; TCRdb's version includes in-frame clones alone and lacks a portion of them. The data contain 200,000 to 250,000 clones, roughly 87% of them singletons. The sample comprised peripheral blood. Every receptor here comes from a woman aged 18-29 years who had recovered from COVID-19.

The V call is TRBV3-1 (or the pseudogene TRBV3-2), the J call TRBJ2-5, with 9 bases aligning to TRBD2. From germline, CDR1 is LGHDT and CDR2 YNNKEL (reference sequence). The V gene end was trimmed by 0 bases and the J gene end by 1 base; junction bases not matched to a gene: 6. The CDR3 has 17 amino acids. CDR3 DNA: TGTGCCAGCAGCCAAGATTGTCTAGCGGGGCCCCAAGAGACCCAGTACTTC. Translating gives CASSQDCLAGPQETQYF.

V gene TRBV6-1 combines with J gene TRBJ2-5; no clear D. This CDR3 contains 12 residues. V lost 2 bases and J 8 bases, leaving 9 bases between the germline ends. The germline gives CDR1 MNHNS, CDR2 SASEGT. CDR3 region: CASSESGFTQYF. The DNA of the CDR3 is TGTGCCAGCAGTGAATCCGGGTTCACCCAGTACTTC.

The chain links TRBV2 to TRBJ2-5; D remains unclear. The CDR3 totals 10 residues. Trimming shortened V by 7 bases and J by 3 bases, and 3 bases separated the two germline ends. CDR1 is SNHLY and CDR2 is FYNNEI in the germline V gene. CDR3 protein: CASTEETQYF. In DNA form, the CDR3 reads TGTGCCAGCACCGAAGAGACCCAGTACTTC.

V is TRBV9 and J is TRBJ2-3, with TRBD2 identical over 14 bases. V gave up 4 bases and J gave up 4 bases; unmatched junction bases: 5. From germline, CDR1 is SGDLS and CDR2 YYNGEE. The CDR3 is 16 residues long. CDR3 coding DNA: TGTGCCAGCAGCCCTGGACTAGCGGGAGGTGCAGATACGCAGTATTTT. Amino acids: CASSPGLAGGADTQYF.

The rearrangement joins TRBV5-1 to TRBJ1-1, with TRBD1 as a possible D gene (6 bases). V was shortened by 1 base and J by 4 bases, with 11 bases between the two germline ends. The CDR3 runs to 14 residues. Germline-derived CDR1 and CDR2 are SGHRS and YFSETQ. The CDR3 loop is CASSLTGSGTEAFF. DNA of the CDR3: TGCGCCAGCAGCTTGACAGGGTCGGGCACTGAAGCTTTCTTT. The full variable domain, with the rest looked up from reference TRBV5-1 and TRBJ1-1, is KAGVTQTPRYLIKTRGQQVTLSCSPISGHRSVSWYQQTPGQGLQFLFEYFSETQRNKGNFPGRFSGRQFSNSRSEMNVSTLELGDSALYLCASSLTGSGTEAFFGQGTRLTVV.

The V call is TRBV4-2, the J call TRBJ2-7, with D possibly matching TRBD2 (6 bases). This CDR3 has 19 amino acids. Per germline, CDR1 LGHNA and CDR2 YNFKEQ. V dropped 2 bases and J dropped 0 bases, with 23 bases sitting between them. In nucleotides, the CDR3 is TGTGCCAGCAGCCAAAATAGGCGGGGATCCGGGACGGGCTCCTACGAGCAGTACTTC. This translates into CASSQNRRGSGTGSYEQYF.